This TCR beta chain was sequenced during a study of blood T cell repertoires in COVID-19. Background on the study: COVID-19 samples from acute and convalescent phases originated in the United States, Italy and Spain. PBMCs, B-cell-depleted T cells, or T cells provided the cDNA or gDNA that made up the material.

The CDR3 is 14 residues long. CDR1 and CDR2 from the germline V gene are SGHRS and YFSETQ. V dropped 4 bases and J dropped 7 bases, with 17 bases sitting between them. As processed by the authors: Amplification of reference gene primers was used by the study to estimate nucleated cell counts. Sequenced by immunoSEQ multiplex PCR; TCRdb stores in-frame clones only, minus some. From that table come the V and J calls and clone size; the DNA was used to work out D and trimming. The table lists 230,000 or so clones, 80% to 85% of them singletons, with about 4.5% in the top ten. This clone was found once. Sequences were obtained from peripheral blood. This clonotype was sampled from a man aged 50 to 59 with active or convalescent COVID-19. This rearrangement joins TRBV5-1 to TRBJ2-5; a weak D match, TRBD1 (7 bases). CDR3 DNA: TGCGCCAGCAGCCTCGTAGCAGGGGGGATGACCCAGTACTTC. This translates into CASSLVAGGMTQYF.